A single sample gave rise to the 27 T cell receptor beta chains below, sequenced in a study of cytomegalovirus exposure and HLA in healthy donors. PCR amplification relied on 60 Vbeta primers (plus 13 Jbeta primers). The repertoire was sequenced with immunoSEQ multiplex PCR; TCRdb's copy has only in-frame clones and lacks some. The data contain about 150,000 clones, approximately 64% of them singletons. The material sequenced was PBMCs. The source is a middle-aged woman in good health and CMV-seronegative.

J is TRBJ2-1 and V is TRBV7-9; the match to TRBD2 covers 9 bases. CDR3 length equals 17 residues. After removal of 5 bases from V and 4 bases from J, the junction contained 12 bases not matched to a gene. CDR1 is SEHNR, CDR2 FQNEAQ, per germline (reference sequence). The CDR3 spells CASSLNSGGIHYNEQFF. In DNA, the CDR3 is TGTGCCAGCAGCCTTAACAGCGGGGGGATTCATTACAATGAGCAGTTCTTC.

DNA of the CDR3: TGTGCCAGCAGCCTCTACGGAGGTGATGAAGCTTTCTTT. Amino acid sequence: CASSLYGGDEAFF. The genes are TRBV5-4 and TRBJ1-1, with D uncertain. The CDR3 totals 13 residues. Germline V gene data show CDR1 as SGHNT and CDR2 as YYREEE (reference sequence). V was cut by 4 bases and J by 7 bases, with 14 bases left in between.

CDR3 amino acids: CASSPPYRGPEAFF. CDR3 bases: TGTGCCAGCAGCCCACCGTACAGGGGGCCTGAAGCTTTCTTT. This sequence joins TRBV9 and TRBJ1-1; 9 bases are shared with TRBD1. The CDR3 consists of 14 residues. In germline, CDR1 is SGDLS, CDR2 YYNGEE. V trimming: 4 bases; J trimming: 6 bases; junction bases outside the gene matches: 7.

The V gene is TRBV5-6, the J gene TRBJ2-1; 13 nucleotides line up with TRBD2. The germline gives CDR1 SGHDT, CDR2 YYEEEE. This CDR3 is 15 amino acids long. After removal of 4 bases from V and 8 bases from J, the junction contained 6 bases not matched to a gene. The CDR3 spells CASSLGTSGADEQFF. The CDR3 DNA follows: TGTGCCAGCAGCCTCGGGACTAGCGGGGCGGATGAGCAGTTCTTC.

The chain couples TRBV19 to TRBJ1-6, with 8 bases identical to TRBD1. The length of the CDR3 is 16 residues. The V segment lost 1 base and the J segment 5 bases; nucleotides outside the gene matches: 4. The germline V gene encodes CDR1 LNHDA and CDR2 SQIVND (reference sequence). The DNA for the CDR3 is TGTGCCAGTAGTATAGGAGACAGGGGAAATAATTCACCCCTCCACTTT. It codes for CASSIGDRGNNSPLHF.

The J gene is TRBJ1-2, the V gene TRBV29-1; the D gene is possibly TRBD1 (6 bases). Germline CDR1 and CDR2: SQVTM and ANQGSEA. V gave up 2 bases and J gave up 13 bases, with 14 bases separating them. This CDR3 contains 11 residues. The CDR3 nucleotides read TGCAGCGTTGAATACCGGGGGGCGATCACCTTC. It encodes CSVEYRGAITF.

The chain joins TRBV30 to TRBJ1-5; TRBD1 might be the D (5 bases). Germline V gives CDR1 GTSNPN, CDR2 SVGIG (reference sequence). CDR3 length equals 12 residues. Trimming cost V 2 bases and J 6 bases, with 8 bases left between them. In DNA form, the CDR3 reads TGTGCCTGGAGTATTAGGGGTCAGCCCCAGCATTTT. This translates into CAWSIRGQPQHF.

This clone was recorded only once. This chain links TRBV30 with TRBJ1-1, with D uncertain. Looked up from germline, CDR1 is GTSNPN and CDR2 is SVGIG (reference sequence). The CDR3 length is 10 residues. The V gene lost 2 bases and the J gene lost 5 bases, with 3 bases spanning the gap. CDR3 loop: CAWSQTEAFF. CDR3 DNA: TGTGCCTGGAGTCAAACTGAAGCTTTCTTT.

The rearrangement uses TRBV6-5 and TRBJ2-1, with TRBD1 matching 7 bases. The V gene's germline CDR1 is MNHEY and CDR2 SVGAGI. J was trimmed by 8 bases and V by 10 bases; bases with no gene match: 8. The CDR3 is made up of 12 amino acids. This CDR3 is CAIRQGLDEQFF. Written as DNA, the CDR3 is TGTGCCATCAGACAGGGTTTGGATGAGCAGTTCTTC.

V and J are TRBV4-3 and TRBJ1-2; D is perhaps TRBD1 (6 bases). The CDR3 runs to 16 residues. The V end was cut by 2 bases, the J end by 4 bases, with 17 bases between. CDR1 is LGHNA, CDR2 YSLEER, per germline. CDR3 sequence reads: CASSQPGGGSIYGYTF. CDR3 DNA sequence: TGCGCCAGCAGCCAACCTGGGGGGGGCTCGATCTATGGCTACACCTTC.

This clone was detected only a few times. This rearrangement joins TRBV27 to TRBJ1-2; TRBD1 matches at 7 bases. V shed 4 bases and J 2 bases; nucleotides not matched to a gene: 13. Looked up from germline, CDR1 is MNHEY and CDR2 is SMNVEV (reference sequence). This CDR3 is 17 amino acids long. CDR3 DNA sequence: TGTGCCAGCAGTTCCCTAGGGCTGGACAGGCTGAACTATGGCTACACCTTC. This sequence encodes CASSSLGLDRLNYGYTF.

The chain has TRBV9 and TRBJ2-7; no clear D. The CDR3 length is 15 residues. V was trimmed by 0 bases and J by 0 bases, leaving 10 bases between them. Germline-derived CDR1 and CDR2 are SGDLS and YYNGEE. Here the CDR3 DNA reads TGTGCCAGCAGCGTAGGGGCCGGAAGCTCCTACGAGCAGTACTTC. This codes for CASSVGAGSSYEQYF.

This chain uses TRBV18 with TRBJ1-1; D remains ambiguous. Deletions cut 0 bases from V and 7 bases from J, with 15 bases between. Germline assignment: CDR1 KGHSH and CDR2 LQKENI. The CDR3 is 15 residues long. The CDR3 DNA reads TGTGCCAGCTCACCACCGCACGGGATGAAAGATGAAGCTTTCTTT. It encodes CASSPPHGMKDEAFF.

The J gene is TRBJ2-2, the V gene TRBV29-1, with D unclear. The CDR3 consists of 13 residues. V lost 2 bases to trimming and J lost 1 base, with 5 bases between them. Germline CDR1 reads SQVTM; CDR2 reads ANQGSEA. DNA of the CDR3: TGCAGCGTTGAACCAGGGAACACCGGGGAGCTGTTTTTT. Residues: CSVEPGNTGELFF.

The J gene is TRBJ1-2, the V gene TRBV7-2; a possible D gene is TRBD1 (6 bases). Trimming shortened V by 0 bases and J by 5 bases, and 13 bases separated the two germline ends. This CDR3 contains 15 residues. CDR1 is SGHTA and CDR2 is FQGNSA in the germline V gene. This chain's CDR3 is CASSLAKGQGYGYTF. CDR3 in DNA: TGTGCCAGCAGCTTAGCGAAGGGGCAGGGGTATGGCTACACCTTC.

This clone has a handful of counts. The chain carries TRBV4-2 and TRBJ1-2; 12 nucleotides agree with TRBD1. This CDR3 region has 14 residues. CDR1 LGHNA and CDR2 YNFKEQ come from the germline V gene. The V segment lost 6 bases and the J segment 14 bases; nucleotides outside the gene matches: 13. The CDR3 loop is CASSESRDRGLFTF. For the CDR3, the DNA is TGTGCCAGCAGTGAAAGCCGGGACAGGGGGCTGTTTACCTTC.

The chain combines TRBV7-8 with TRBJ1-6; TRBD1 agrees at 9 bases. The CDR3 contains 16 residues. The J segment lost 3 bases and the V segment lost 1 base, leaving 1 base of the junction unmatched. CDR1 is SGHVS, CDR2 FQNEAQ, per germline. The CDR3: CASSLEDRGYNSPLHF. The CDR3 DNA is TGTGCCAGCAGCTTAGAGGACAGGGGCTATAATTCACCCCTCCACTTT.

The chain carries TRBV7-6 and TRBJ2-1; 11 bases are a match to TRBD1. CDR1 and CDR2 from the germline V gene are SGHVS and FNYEAQ. The CDR3 sequence is 17 residues long. V lost 5 bases, J lost 7 bases, and 13 bases stayed unmatched. This CDR3 reads CASSGRDGTGGGNEQFF. The CDR3 nucleotides are TGTGCCAGCAGCGGCCGTGATGGGACAGGGGGGGGAAATGAGCAGTTCTTC.

In DNA form, the CDR3 reads TGTGCCTGGAGCCCGGACAGGGTTACTGAAGCTTTCTTT. Translated, it gives CAWSPDRVTEAFF. The rearrangement links TRBV30 to TRBJ1-1; 8 bases are shared with TRBD1. After removal of 3 bases from V and 5 bases from J, the junction contained 5 bases not matched to a gene. The germline CDR1 and CDR2 sequences are GTSNPN and SVGIG (reference sequence). The CDR3 has 13 residues.

The chain links TRBV15 to TRBJ1-1, with D uncertain. V lost 2 bases and J lost 4, with 8 bases in between. The CDR3 covers 13 residues. The germline CDR1 and CDR2 sequences are LNHNV and YYDKDF (reference sequence). CDR3 nucleotides: TGTGCCACCAGCAGACAAGTGAGCACTGAAGCTTTCTTT. Translation gives CATSRQVSTEAFF.

The rearrangement uses TRBV4-1 and TRBJ2-5, with a weak D call TRBD2 (6 bases). V lost 3 bases, J lost 5 bases, and 19 bases lay in between. Per germline, CDR1 MGHRA and CDR2 YSYEKL. This CDR3 is built from 16 residues. CDR3 coding DNA: TGCGCCAGCAGCCAGCAGCTAGCGTCCATTCCGGAGACCCAGTACTTC. Amino acids: CASSQQLASIPETQYF.

The V gene is TRBV10-3, the J gene TRBJ2-3; 10 bases map to TRBD2. Germline V gene lookup returns CDR1 ENHRY and CDR2 SYGVKD. V gave up 5 bases and J gave up 4 bases; unmatched junction bases: 15. This CDR3 is 18 amino acids long. CDR3 sequence reads: CAISIKVASGGIADTQYF. CDR3 nucleotide sequence: TGTGCCATCAGTATAAAAGTGGCTAGCGGGGGTATAGCAGATACGCAGTATTTT.

The chain joins TRBV12-5 to TRBJ2-3, with 7 bases matching TRBD1. The CDR3 loop spans 14 amino acids. The ends lost 6 bases at V and 1 base at J; junction bases unmatched: 4. Germline V gene sequence: CDR1 LGHNT, CDR2 FRNRAP. CDR3 in DNA: TGTGCTAGTGGGCTCGGGACAGGCACAGATACGCAGTATTTT. It specifies CASGLGTGTDTQYF.

CDR3 sequence reads: CASSARGPPFVDSNQPQHF. In DNA form, the CDR3 reads TGTGCCAGCAGCGCCAGGGGGCCGCCTTTCGTGGATAGCAATCAGCCCCAGCATTTT. This chain links TRBV9 with TRBJ1-5, with 8 bases lining up with TRBD1. With 3 bases clipped from V and 0 bases from J, the junction kept 14 bases outside the gene matches. The CDR3 is made up of 19 amino acids. Per the germline V gene, CDR1 is SGDLS and CDR2 is YYNGEE.

V and J are TRBV6-4 and TRBJ1-6, with D tentatively TRBD1 (6 bases). Germline V lookup: CDR1 MRHNA, CDR2 SNTAGT. V gave up 3 bases and J gave up 5 bases, with 8 bases separating them. CDR3 length: 14 residues. CDR3 sequence: CASSEAGDNSPLHF. For the CDR3, the DNA is TGTGCCAGCAGTGAAGCAGGGGATAATTCACCCCTCCACTTT.

This sequence joins TRBV7-7 and TRBJ2-5; D is uncertain. Looked up from germline, CDR1 is SSHAT and CDR2 is FNYEAQ (reference sequence). Trimming stripped 5 bases from V and 5 bases from J, with 12 bases between. CDR3 size: 13 residues. The CDR3 protein is CASSANRRETQYF. The CDR3 nucleotides are TGTGCCAGCAGCGCTAACCGCAGGGAGACCCAGTACTTC.

V is TRBV27 and J is TRBJ1-6; 7 bases fit TRBD1. The CDR3 consists of 14 residues. V was clipped by 6 bases and J by 7 bases; unmatched bases: 6. Germline values: CDR1 MNHEY, CDR2 SMNVEV (reference sequence). CDR3 DNA sequence: TGTGCCAGCAGGTACGGGACAGTAAATTCACCCCTCCACTTT. Its translation is CASRYGTVNSPLHF.